The present entry profiles one TCR beta chain with its context. What antigen it recognizes has not been identified. There are no base qualities to consult, and no much larger clone falls within one base. The entire isolated RNA was reverse transcribed using the High Capacity cDNA Reverse Transcription Kit, and thus expressed TCRB transcripts were sequenced. Naive, central memory and regulatory T cell samples underwent deep immunoSEQ sequencing, averaging roughly 3.4 million total reads per sample. Sorted cells were lysed in RLT buffer and RNA was extracted with DNase-treated RNeasy Micro or Mini kits, depending on cell number. To prevent cross-contamination, each cell subset was processed individually, whereas patient and healthy donor samples were processed jointly. The immunoSEQ multiplex PCR was used to amplify TCRB sequences from cDNA, yielding 87-bp fragments that span the CDR3 region. Amplicons were sequenced on the Illumina HiSeq platform. In the original analysis: Synthetic template baselines were used to correct PCR bias computationally, reads within Hamming distance 2 were collapsed together, and singletons that could not be merged were discarded. Reads were aligned against IMGT to assign V, D and J genes, CDR3 length and insertions or deletions at six rearrangement sites. Clonotype counts were normalized to sorted cell number within each subset before computing true diversity and Gini coefficients with the tcR R package. The overlap coefficient, calculated on TCRB nucleotide sequences, was used to measure repertoire sharing. Out-of-frame TCRB sequences from naive cells were analyzed as a proxy for the pre-selection repertoire. TCRdb provides this immuneACCESS table in a form limited to in-frame rearrangements. Some clones are lacking; in checked studies, under half of them reflect an unresolved V gene, and why the rest are absent is not known. V, J and clone size are taken as reported in that table, and D and trimming were inferred from the DNA itself. The sample table shows 600,000 to 700,000 clones, and around 12% are seen once. Around 0.12% of the sample is held by the ten biggest clonotypes.

Each donor gave one peripheral blood draw, approximately 110 mL on average, collected into heparinised tubes. A BD FACSAria II and a panel including CD45RO, CCR7, CD25, CD127, CD95 and CD27 were used to sort naive, central memory, regulatory and stem cell-like memory CD4+ T cells. Every sorted population had a purity above 98%. Right away, PBMCs were isolated by Lymphoprep density gradient centrifugation and were stained directly, with no culture step. Samples were stained and sorted in pairs, with one healthy donor and one patient per experiment, so that batch effects were minimized. This specimen belongs to a study of beta chain features in type 1 diabetes (dated 2018 in TCRdb). About the full investigation: Patients and healthy donors did not differ in mean age, gender distribution, total cell number or subset yield. A total of approximately 99,000,000 sorted cells were examined across all samples, and RNA yield correlated strongly with the number of cells per subset. The study compared the TCRB repertoires of sorted circulating CD4+ T cell subsets in recently diagnosed type 1 diabetes patients with those in matched healthy donors. Regulatory and stem cell-like memory subsets were isolated from only 8 patients and roughly eight healthy donors, whereas naive and central memory subsets came from all 28 donors.

Study-wide conclusions, independent of this receptor: Because the HLA sub-analyses included only small numbers of individuals, any influence of HLA type on TCRB rearrangement was left unresolved. Sequencing cDNA rather than genomic DNA could over-represent highly expressing activated cells, although activation and CD3 levels did not differ between groups. A moderate but significant shortening of TCRB CDR3 length was observed in type 1 diabetes patients in all four CD4+ subsets. The naive, central memory and regulatory TCRB repertoires appeared to resemble one another more closely among patients than among healthy donors. At VDJ recombination sites, type 1 diabetes patients had fewer insertions and more deleted nucleotides, which implies abnormalities in thymic rearrangement. Shorter templates might be favored by PCR, yet because patient and control samples were amplified and corrected together, any such skew would affect both groups equally.

The CDR3 runs 16 amino acids, cysteine and phenylalanine included. Just the 48-base CDR3 DNA is kept, in frame starting at base 1. CDR1 and CDR2 (SGHTA, FQGNSA) derive from the germline V gene. Trimming accounts for 6 bases at V and 0 bases at J, while the number of junction bases matched to no gene is 7. The sequence came from a man younger than 45 with type 1 diabetes. The sample taken for sequencing was naive CD4+ T cells from blood. What this sample's cell subset or site label stands for: true naive CD4+ T cells. The V and J segments used are TRBV7-2 and TRBJ1-5, and TRBD1 matches 8 of the central bases. The CDR3 is CASRATGDVSNQPQHF. The nucleotide sequence is given as TGTGCCAGCAGAGCGACAGGGGATGTTAGCAATCAGCCCCAGCATTTT.